This entry lists 15 T cell receptor beta chains sequenced from one sample in a study of regulatory T cells in long-lasting Graves disease. Time point: newly diagnosed GD, antithyroid drugs for less than 3 months. PBMC RNA served as the TCR library source. Arm-PCR of CDR3 regions and iRepertoire HTBI primers were the basis on which TCR beta libraries were built. TCRdb analysed the multiplex PCR reads with MiXCR anew, one entry per CDR3 protein. Of around 250,000 distinct CDR3 sequences in the sample, around a sixth are singletons; the top ten hold about 14%. These same records also appear under a second study, on T cells in Graves' hyperthyroidism and ophthalmopathy.

The sample here was peripheral blood mononuclear cells (PBMCs), taken at new diagnosis, from a patient treated with antithyroid drugs. The receptors here all came from a woman aged 25 to 39 with Graves disease.

This clonotype appeared many times. This rearrangement joins TRBV3-1 to TRBJ2-1, with TRBD2 identical over 12 bases. The CDR3 totals 15 residues. Per the germline V gene, CDR1 is LGHDT and CDR2 is YNNKEL (reference sequence). V lost 4 bases and J lost 6; bases outside the gene matches: 4. CDR3 region: CASSRSSGGANEQFF. Written as DNA, the CDR3 is TGTGCCAGCAGCCGCTCTAGCGGGGGGGCCAATGAGCAGTTCTTC.

This clonotype was recorded many times. V and J are TRBV12-3 or TRBV12-4 and TRBJ1-1; D is perhaps TRBD1 (6 bases). The CDR3 is 14 residues long. The ends were cut back, 7 bases at V and 2 bases at J, with 14 bases in the middle. The CDR3 loop reads CASTPGASNTEAFF. The CDR3, as DNA: TGTGCCAGCACCCCGGGGGCGTCTAACACTGAAGCTTTCTTT.

This clonotype showed up many times. This chain connects TRBV7-2 to TRBJ1-6; D is ambiguous. V shed 0 bases and J shed 10 bases, with 4 bases lying between them. The CDR3 sequence is 12 residues long. Germline V gene data show CDR1 as SGHTA and CDR2 as FQGNSA. CDR3 DNA: TGTGCCAGCAGCTTAGCCCCCTCACCCCTCCACTTT. Translation gives CASSLAPSPLHF. Full variable domain (remainder filled in from reference TRBV7-2 and TRBJ1-6): GAGVSQSPSNKVTEKGKDVELRCDPISGHTALYWYRQSLGQGLEFLIYFQGNSAPDKSGLPSDRFSAERTGGSVSTLTIQRTQQEDSAVYLCASSLAPSPLHFGNGTRLTVT.

The table lists this clonotype with many counts. The chain recombines TRBV20-1 with TRBJ2-1; D is unclear. The V gene's germline CDR1 is DFQATT and CDR2 SNEGSKA (reference sequence). The CDR3 is 14 amino acids. V lost 6 bases to trimming and J lost 0 bases, with 12 bases between them. The CDR3 DNA sequence: TGCAGTGCGACTCAGCCGAGCTCCTACAATGAGCAGTTCTTC. This codes for CSATQPSSYNEQFF.

This clonotype was recorded many times. V and J are TRBV27 and TRBJ1-3; tentatively, D is TRBD1 (5 bases). The CDR3 loop spans 16 amino acids. Trimming took off 6 bases at V and 0 bases at J, with 15 bases between the two ends. Looked up from germline, CDR1 is MNHEY and CDR2 is SMNVEV (reference sequence). This CDR3 is CASRQLTGSSGNTIYF. CDR3 bases: TGTGCCAGCAGACAATTAACAGGATCCTCTGGAAACACCATATATTTT.

This clonotype came up many times. This chain uses TRBV2 with TRBJ1-2; a possible D gene is TRBD1 (5 bases). This CDR3 has 14 residues. V gave up 7 bases and J gave up 3 bases, with 15 bases separating them. Germline CDR1 and CDR2: SNHLY and FYNNEI. The CDR3 nucleotides read TGTGCCAGCATCTGGGCAGGGCGAGACTATGGCTACACCTTC. It specifies CASIWAGRDYGYTF.

This clonotype was found many times. V is TRBV5-1 and J is TRBJ1-3; no clear D gene. Between the trimmed V and J ends, which lost 3 bases and 7 bases, there was a span of 20 bases. Germline V gene sequence: CDR1 SGHRS, CDR2 YFSETQ. This CDR3 is built from 16 residues. The chain's CDR3 is CASSSVPSAFGNTIYF. Here the CDR3 DNA reads TGCGCCAGCAGCTCCGTCCCATCAGCATTCGGGAACACCATATATTTT.

This clonotype was seen at least ten times. As DNA, the CDR3 is TGTGCCAGCAGCTTAGAGGGCACTAGCTCCTACGAGCAGTACTTC. It specifies CASSLEGTSSYEQYF. This sequence joins TRBV7-9 and TRBJ2-7, with a weak D call TRBD2 (5 bases). This CDR3 spans 15 amino acids. From germline, CDR1 is SEHNR and CDR2 FQNEAQ (reference sequence). V was trimmed by 1 base and J by 0 bases, leaving 10 bases between them.

This clonotype came up a few times. V usage is TRBV19 and J usage is TRBJ1-6, with D hard to call. V was cut by 10 bases and J by 7 bases, with 11 bases left in between. The CDR3 is 12 residues long. Germline values: CDR1 LNHDA, CDR2 SQIVND (reference sequence). For the CDR3, the DNA is TGTGCCACCCGGTCTGGAAATTCACCCCTCCACTTT. It yields the protein CATRSGNSPLHF.

This clonotype was seen many times. This rearrangement joins TRBV2 to TRBJ1-1; TRBD1 agrees at 8 bases. The length of the CDR3 is 12 residues. Trimming removed 6 bases from V and 10 bases from J; junction bases left unmatched: 7. From germline, CDR1 is SNHLY and CDR2 FYNNEI. The CDR3 bases are TGTGCCAGCAGAGGACAGGGTTTCGTAGCTTTCTTT. Protein: CASRGQGFVAFF.

At least ten counts were recorded for this clonotype. The J gene is TRBJ1-1, the V gene TRBV20-1, with 7 bases lining up with TRBD1. Germline CDR1 DFQATT, CDR2 SNEGSKA (reference sequence). Trimming removed 1 base from V and 1 base from J; junction bases left unmatched: 9. The CDR3 covers 16 residues. CDR3 in DNA: TGCAGTGCTAGAGCCCCCAGCAGGGGGGCGAACACTGAAGCTTTCTTT. It yields the protein CSARAPSRGANTEAFF.

CDR3 nucleotide sequence: TGTGCCAGTACCCGAAGTGATAGCGGCCACAATGAGCAGTTCTTC. This translates into CASTRSDSGHNEQFF. The chain recombines TRBV19 with TRBJ2-1; tentatively, D is TRBD2 (6 bases). This CDR3 contains 15 residues. The germline V gene encodes CDR1 LNHDA and CDR2 SQIVND (reference sequence). V gave up 7 bases and J gave up 5 bases, with 18 bases separating them.

The V call is TRBV30, the J call TRBJ1-3; TRBD1 aligns across 10 bases. The CDR3 runs 14 residues. V shed 3 bases and J 9 bases; nucleotides not matched to a gene: 8. Germline V gene sequence: CDR1 GTSNPN, CDR2 SVGIG (reference sequence). Here the CDR3 DNA reads TGTGCCTGGAGCCCGGGACAGGGGTTTTTCACCATATATTTT. Translated: CAWSPGQGFFTIYF.

This clonotype was seen at least ten times. The chain recombines TRBV14 with TRBJ1-6, with TRBD1 identical over 9 bases. The CDR3 covers 19 residues. V lost 3 bases, J lost 1 base, and 10 bases stayed unmatched. Germline CDR1 and CDR2: SGHDN and FVKESK. The DNA of the CDR3 is TGTGCCAGCAGCCACGGGACAGGGAATTCACGGTCCTATAATTCACCCCTCCACTTT. As protein: CASSHGTGNSRSYNSPLHF.

This clonotype was counted many times. The V call is TRBV13, the J call TRBJ2-7; a possible D gene is TRBD2 (6 bases). Deletions cut 4 bases from V and 4 bases from J, with 8 bases between. Germline CDR1 reads PRHDT; CDR2 reads FYEKMQ (reference sequence). The CDR3 covers 12 residues. DNA for the CDR3: TGTGCCAGCAGCTATCGGGGGTACGAGCAGTACTTC. It is translated as CASSYRGYEQYF.